This T cell receptor (beta chain) is from a study of T cell changes during pregnancy in multiple sclerosis. Clones were sequenced by immunoSEQ multiplex PCR, and TCRdb holds only the in-frame ones, with some missing. The repertoire includes 70,000 to 80,000 clones, around 93% of them detected once, and 1% sits in the top ten. This CDR3 has 17 amino acids. In germline, CDR1 is SGDLS, CDR2 YYNGEE. The junction had 5 bases not matched to a gene; V was cut back by 0 bases and J by 0 bases. The sequence was collected from a female donor with multiple sclerosis, enrolled in a pregnancy study. The input for sequencing was peripheral blood, taken in the first trimester of pregnancy. The chain carries TRBV9 and TRBJ2-5, with 10 bases that match TRBD2. Here the CDR3 DNA reads TGTGCCAGCAGCGTAGCTGAGCGGGGGGGATACCAAGAGACCCAGTACTTC. As protein: CASSVAERGGYQETQYF. Full variable domain (remainder filled in from reference TRBV9 and TRBJ2-5): DSGVTQTPKHLITATGQRVTLRCSPRSGDLSVYWYQQSLDQGLQFLIQYYNGEERAKGNILERFSAQQFPDLHSELNLSSLELGDSALYFCASSVAERGGYQETQYFGPGTRLLVL.